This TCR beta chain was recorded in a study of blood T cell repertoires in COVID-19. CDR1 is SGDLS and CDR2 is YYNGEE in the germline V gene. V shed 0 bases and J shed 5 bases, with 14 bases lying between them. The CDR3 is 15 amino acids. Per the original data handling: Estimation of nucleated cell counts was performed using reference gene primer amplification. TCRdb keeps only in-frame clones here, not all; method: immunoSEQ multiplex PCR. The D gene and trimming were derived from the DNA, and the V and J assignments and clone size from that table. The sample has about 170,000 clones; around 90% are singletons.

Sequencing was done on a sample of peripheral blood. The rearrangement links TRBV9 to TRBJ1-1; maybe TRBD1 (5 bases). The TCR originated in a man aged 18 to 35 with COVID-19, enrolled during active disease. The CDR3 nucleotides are TGTGCCAGCAGCGTAGGCGGGGGAATGGGGACTGAAGCTTTCTTT. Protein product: CASSVGGGMGTEAFF.